The rows below give T cell receptor beta chains drawn from one sample of a study of multiple sclerosis patients with progressive multifocal leukoencephalopathy. This table comes from immunoSEQ multiplex PCR, and its TCRdb copy is limited to in-frame clones, with some not included. The sample contains 25,000 to 35,000 clones, 85% to 90% of which appear only once. Sequencing was performed on PBMCs, taken from a patient treated with natalizumab. The receptors shown here come from a human donor with multiple sclerosis. Each CDR3 is given without its conserved first and last residue.

j_call v_call cdr3_aa
TRBJ2-1 TRBV11-2 ASSERPGGDPEQF
TRBJ2-2 TRBV14 ASSGELRIANTGELF
TRBJ1-2 TRBV28 ASRPGRTNYGYT
TRBJ1-2 TRBV9 ASSVTESYGYT
TRBJ2-7 TRBV30 AASGGALSYEQY
TRBJ1-1 TRBV6-1 ASSVTGNTEAF
TRBJ1-2 TRBV28 ASVYSGLNYGYT
TRBJ2-3 TRBV4-1 ASSQILVISTDTQY
TRBJ1-4 TRBV9 ASSEQGIAEKLF
TRBJ2-7 TRBV6-5 ASSPFDRGRIEQY
NA TRBV4-3 ASSQGQEYEQY
TRBJ2-7 TRBV18 ASSPPGTGYSYEQY
TRBJ2-2 TRBV6-6 ASSYSTGGHTGELF
TRBJ2-1 TRBV5-6 ASSLEGGIYNEQF
TRBJ2-7 TRBV5-1 ASSPFGREGTYEQY
TRBJ1-5 TRBV27 ASSHQGGQPQH
TRBJ2-7 TRBV18 ASSPVADNYEQY
TRBJ2-2 TRBV6-1 ASWVAVNTGELF
TRBJ2-7 TRBV6-5 ASSKKGAGNYEQY
TRBJ2-3 TRBV7-6 ASSSGGDQFKTDTQY
NA TRBV4-3 ASSQEAGGPLSYEQY
TRBJ2-3 TRBV25-1 ASSDYRERADTQY
TRBJ1-1 TRBV29-1 SVEDLVRGDTEAF
TRBJ2-7 TRBV7-2 ASSNTGGYEQY
TRBJ2-7 TRBV5-3 ARSPPLGLPY
TRBJ1-1 TRBV7-2 ASSTGQVNTEAF
TRBJ2-1 TRBV9 ASRLPGLAGNNEQF
TRBJ2-7 TRBV30 AWSRGDSGTSGRAVSYEQY
TRBJ2-1 TRBV19 ASSTDSTGHEQF
TRBJ1-1 TRBV5-1 ASSLEGENTEAF
TRBJ1-2 TRBV4-3 ASSQLPAGRYGYT
TRBJ1-2 TRBV5-6 ASSGMVASGYT
TRBJ1-2 TRBV18 ASSPSGGYGYT
TRBJ2-1 TRBV5-5 ASSFGTWDEQF
TRBJ1-1 TRBV27 ASSLDSSYSAF
TRBJ2-7 TRBV13 ASSLVSLAGGSSYEQY
TRBJ1-1 TRBV5-4 ASSLRSGRNEAF
TRBJ2-1 TRBV5-7 ASSLAGLAGIEQF
TRBJ2-7 TRBV6-5 ASTNGAGEQY
TRBJ1-2 TRBV29-1 SVEDGGADGYT
TRBJ2-1 TRBV29-1 SGNLQRGGHYNEQF
TRBJ2-4 TRBV6-5 ASSYSVGQLKNIQY
TRBJ2-1 TRBV28 ASSPHGGRSGEQF
TRBJ1-3 TRBV7-6 ASSLGDVGINTIY
TRBJ2-7 TRBV9 ASSVGPGGLSYEQY
TRBJ2-1 TRBV13 ASSLVLAGQNEQF
TRBJ1-1 TRBV11-3 ASSPGQGNTEAF
TRBJ1-1 TRBV7-6 ASRARGGATEAF
TRBJ2-3 TRBV30 AWTGMAGTQY
TRBJ1-5 TRBV30 ACTGGWSNQPQH
TRBJ2-7 TRBV4-2 ASSQVWRRASSYEQY